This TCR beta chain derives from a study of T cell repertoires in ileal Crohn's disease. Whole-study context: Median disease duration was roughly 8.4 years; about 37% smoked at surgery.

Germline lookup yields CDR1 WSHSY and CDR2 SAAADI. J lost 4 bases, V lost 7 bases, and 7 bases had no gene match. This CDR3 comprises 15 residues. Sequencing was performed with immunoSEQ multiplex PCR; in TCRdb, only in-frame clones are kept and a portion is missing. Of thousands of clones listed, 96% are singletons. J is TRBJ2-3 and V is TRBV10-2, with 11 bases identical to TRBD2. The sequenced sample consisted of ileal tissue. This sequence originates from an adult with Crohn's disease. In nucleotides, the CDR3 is TGCGCCAGCAAATTAGCGGGGGGGCTTTCAGATACGCAGTATTTT. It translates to CASKLAGGLSDTQYF.